There are a few counts of the clone carrying this T cell receptor beta chain. The data were taken from a study of T cells after yellow fever vaccination. TCRdb processed the 5' RACE reads anew with MiXCR; each CDR3 protein has one entry. The repertoire holds fewer than 350,000 distinct CDR3 sequences, with 3.6% as singletons. Sequenced here: PBMCs, sampled on the day of the yellow fever booster vaccination. The receptor was derived from a young man who received the YFV17D yellow fever vaccine.

CDR3 in DNA: TGTGCCAGCGGCAGGGGGCTAGAGACCCAGTACTTC. Translated, it gives CASGRGLETQYF. This rearrangement joins TRBV6-5 to TRBJ2-5; TRBD1 matches 8 bases. V lost 8 bases to trimming and J lost 4 bases; unmatched junction nucleotides: 3. Germline V lookup: CDR1 MNHEY, CDR2 SVGAGI. This CDR3 comprises 12 residues.